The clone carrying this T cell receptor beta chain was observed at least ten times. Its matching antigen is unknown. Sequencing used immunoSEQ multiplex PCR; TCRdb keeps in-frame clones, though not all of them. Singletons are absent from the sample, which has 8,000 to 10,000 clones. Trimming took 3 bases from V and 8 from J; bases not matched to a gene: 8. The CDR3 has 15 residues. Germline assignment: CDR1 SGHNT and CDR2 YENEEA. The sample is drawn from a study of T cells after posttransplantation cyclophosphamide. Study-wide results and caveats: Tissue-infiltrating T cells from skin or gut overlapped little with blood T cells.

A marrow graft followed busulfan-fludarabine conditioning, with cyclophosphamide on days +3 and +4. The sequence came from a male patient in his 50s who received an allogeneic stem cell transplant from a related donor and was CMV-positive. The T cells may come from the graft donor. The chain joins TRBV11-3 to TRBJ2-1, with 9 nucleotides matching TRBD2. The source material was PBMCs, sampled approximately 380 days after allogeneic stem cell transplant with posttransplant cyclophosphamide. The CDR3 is CASSFGLAGVDEQFF. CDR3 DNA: TGTGCCAGCAGCTTTGGATTAGCGGGAGTTGATGAGCAGTTCTTC. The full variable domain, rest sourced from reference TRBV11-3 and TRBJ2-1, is EAGVVQSPRYKIIEKKQPVAFWCNPISGHNTLYWYLQNLGQGPELLIRYENEEAVDDSQLPKDRFSAERLKGVDSTLKIQPAELGDSAVYLCASSFGLAGVDEQFFGPGTRLTVL.